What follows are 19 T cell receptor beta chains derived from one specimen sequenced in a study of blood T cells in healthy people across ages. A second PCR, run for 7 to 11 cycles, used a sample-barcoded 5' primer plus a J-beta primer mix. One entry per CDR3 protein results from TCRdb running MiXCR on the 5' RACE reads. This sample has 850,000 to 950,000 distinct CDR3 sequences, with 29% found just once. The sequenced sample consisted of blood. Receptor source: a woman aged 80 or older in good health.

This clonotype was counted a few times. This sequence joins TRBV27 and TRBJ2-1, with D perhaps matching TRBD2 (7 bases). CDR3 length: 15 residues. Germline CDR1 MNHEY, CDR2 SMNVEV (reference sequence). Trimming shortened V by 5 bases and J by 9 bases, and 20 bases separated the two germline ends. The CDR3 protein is CASSLGGRTGGEQFF. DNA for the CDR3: TGTGCCAGCAGTCTGGGGGGCAGGACGGGGGGTGAGCAGTTCTTC.

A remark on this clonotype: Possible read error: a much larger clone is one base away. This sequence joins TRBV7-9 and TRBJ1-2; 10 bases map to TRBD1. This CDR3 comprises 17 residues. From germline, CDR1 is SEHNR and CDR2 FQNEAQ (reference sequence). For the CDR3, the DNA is TGTGTCAGCAGTTCCACTGACAGGGGGCGCGCATACTATGGCTACACCTTC. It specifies CVSSSTDRGRAYYGYTF.

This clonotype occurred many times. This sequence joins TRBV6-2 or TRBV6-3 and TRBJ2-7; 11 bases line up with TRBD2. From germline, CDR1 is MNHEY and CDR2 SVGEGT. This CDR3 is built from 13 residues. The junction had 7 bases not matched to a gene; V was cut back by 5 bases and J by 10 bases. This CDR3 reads CASSPPGLAGQYF. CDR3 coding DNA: TGTGCCAGCAGTCCTCCCGGACTAGCGGGTCAGTACTTC.

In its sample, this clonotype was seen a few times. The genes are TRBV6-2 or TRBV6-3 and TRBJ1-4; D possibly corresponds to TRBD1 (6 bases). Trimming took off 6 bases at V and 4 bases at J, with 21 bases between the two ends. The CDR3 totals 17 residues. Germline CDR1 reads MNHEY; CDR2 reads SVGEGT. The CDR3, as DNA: TGTGCCAGCAGCCCTCGGCCTTTCAGGGGACATAATGAAAAACTGTTTTTT. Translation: CASSPRPFRGHNEKLFF.

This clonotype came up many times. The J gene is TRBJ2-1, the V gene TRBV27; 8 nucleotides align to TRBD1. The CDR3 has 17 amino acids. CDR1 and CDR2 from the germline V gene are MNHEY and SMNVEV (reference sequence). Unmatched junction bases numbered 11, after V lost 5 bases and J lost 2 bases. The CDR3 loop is CASSPTTVRGPYNEQFF. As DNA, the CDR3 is TGTGCCAGCAGTCCCACTACGGTCAGGGGGCCCTACAATGAGCAGTTCTTC.

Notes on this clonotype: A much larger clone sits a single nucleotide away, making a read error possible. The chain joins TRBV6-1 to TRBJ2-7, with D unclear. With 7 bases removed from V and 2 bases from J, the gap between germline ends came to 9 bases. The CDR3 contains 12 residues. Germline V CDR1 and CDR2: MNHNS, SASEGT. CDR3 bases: TGTGCCAGCACTGTAGGGACCTACGAGCAGTACGTC. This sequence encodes CASTVGTYEQYV.

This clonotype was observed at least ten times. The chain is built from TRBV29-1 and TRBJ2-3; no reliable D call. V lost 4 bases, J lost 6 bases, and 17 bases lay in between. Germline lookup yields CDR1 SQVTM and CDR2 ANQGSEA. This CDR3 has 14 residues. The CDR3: CSVVGPTIWDTQYF. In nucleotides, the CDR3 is TGCAGCGTTGTCGGACCTACTATCTGGGATACGCAGTATTTT.

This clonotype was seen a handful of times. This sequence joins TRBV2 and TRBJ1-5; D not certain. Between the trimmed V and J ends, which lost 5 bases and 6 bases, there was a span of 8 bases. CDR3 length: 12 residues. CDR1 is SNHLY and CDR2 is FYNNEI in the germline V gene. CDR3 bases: TGTGCCAGCAGTCGATATACTCAGCCCCAGCATTTT. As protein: CASSRYTQPQHF. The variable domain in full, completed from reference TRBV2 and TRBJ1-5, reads EPEVTQTPSHQVTQMGQEVILRCVPISNHLYFYWYRQILGQKVEFLVSFYNNEISEKSEIFDDQFSVERPDGSNFTLKIRSTKLEDSAMYFCASSRYTQPQHFGDGTRLSIL.

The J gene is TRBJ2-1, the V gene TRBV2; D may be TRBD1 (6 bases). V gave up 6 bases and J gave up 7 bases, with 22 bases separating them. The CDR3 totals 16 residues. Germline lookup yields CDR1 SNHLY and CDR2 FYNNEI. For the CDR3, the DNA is TGTGCCAGCAGAGCCTTGGTTCCGCAGGGGAGAAATGAGCAGTTCTTC. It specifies CASRALVPQGRNEQFF.

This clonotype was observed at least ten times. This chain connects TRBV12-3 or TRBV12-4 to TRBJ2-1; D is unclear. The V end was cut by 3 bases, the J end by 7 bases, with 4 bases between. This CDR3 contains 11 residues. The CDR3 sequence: CASSLKNEQFF. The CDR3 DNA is TGTGCCAGCAGTTTGAAGAATGAGCAGTTCTTC.

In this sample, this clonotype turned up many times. DNA of the CDR3: TGCAGTGCATATCAGGGGCGCAGTCAGCCCCAGCATTTT. Translated, it gives CSAYQGRSQPQHF. The gene calls are TRBV20-1 and TRBJ1-5; D is perhaps TRBD1 (6 bases). Germline V gene data show CDR1 as DFQATT and CDR2 as SNEGSKA (reference sequence). Deletions cut 6 bases from V and 6 bases from J, with 15 bases between. The CDR3 consists of 13 residues.

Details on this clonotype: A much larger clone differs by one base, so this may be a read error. In nucleotides, the CDR3 is TGTGCCAGCACCGAGGACAGGGCGCATGAGACCCAGTACTTC. Translated: CASTEDRAHETQYF. The genes are TRBV6-1 and TRBJ2-7; TRBD1 matches at 8 bases. The DNA end lines up better with TRBJ2-5; the J call may be wrong. The CDR3 is 14 amino acids. The germline V gene encodes CDR1 MNHNS and CDR2 SASEGT.

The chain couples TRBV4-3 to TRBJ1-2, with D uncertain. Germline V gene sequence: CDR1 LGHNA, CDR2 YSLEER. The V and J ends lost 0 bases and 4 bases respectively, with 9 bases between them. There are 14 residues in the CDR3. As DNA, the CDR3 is TGCGCCAGCAGCCAAGACCCGTGGGGCTATGGCTACACCTTC. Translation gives CASSQDPWGYGYTF.

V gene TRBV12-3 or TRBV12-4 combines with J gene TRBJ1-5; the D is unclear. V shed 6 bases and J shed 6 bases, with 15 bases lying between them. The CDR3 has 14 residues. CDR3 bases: TGTGCCAGCAGGATAGGACTGCGCTCTCAGCCCCAGCATTTT. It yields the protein CASRIGLRSQPQHF.

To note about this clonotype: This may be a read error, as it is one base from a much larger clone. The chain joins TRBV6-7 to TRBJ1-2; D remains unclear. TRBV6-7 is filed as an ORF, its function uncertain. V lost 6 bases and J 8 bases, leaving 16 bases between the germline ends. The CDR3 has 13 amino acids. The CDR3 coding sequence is TGTGCCAGCAGGTCCCCGACCCTTCGCGGCTACACCTTC. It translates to CASRSPTLRGYTF.

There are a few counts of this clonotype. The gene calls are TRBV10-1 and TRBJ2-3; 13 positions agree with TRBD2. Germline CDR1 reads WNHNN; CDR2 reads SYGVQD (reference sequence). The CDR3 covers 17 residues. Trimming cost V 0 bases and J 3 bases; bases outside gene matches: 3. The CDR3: CASSESRTSGGTDTQYF. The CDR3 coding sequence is TGCGCCAGCAGTGAGTCTAGGACTAGCGGGGGTACAGATACGCAGTATTTT.

CDR3 protein: CASSLEASYNEQYF. CDR3 sequence (DNA): TGCGCCAGCAGCTTGGAGGCTAGCTACAATGAGCAGTACTTC. The V gene is TRBV5-1, the J gene TRBJ2-7; perhaps TRBD2 as D (5 bases). V lost 0 bases, J lost 7 bases, and 14 bases lay in between. This CDR3 is 14 amino acids long. Germline CDR1 and CDR2: SGHRS and YFSETQ.

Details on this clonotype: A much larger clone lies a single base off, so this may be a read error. As DNA, the CDR3 is TGCGCCAGCAGTCGAGCCGGGACTAGCGGGGGACCAGGCACAGATACGCAGTATTTT. Residues: CASSRAGTSGGPGTDTQYF. J is TRBJ2-3 and V is TRBV5-1; TRBD2 aligns across 14 bases. This CDR3 comprises 19 residues. The ends lost 5 bases at V and 1 base at J; junction bases unmatched: 12. CDR1 and CDR2 (germline): SGHRS, YFSETQ.

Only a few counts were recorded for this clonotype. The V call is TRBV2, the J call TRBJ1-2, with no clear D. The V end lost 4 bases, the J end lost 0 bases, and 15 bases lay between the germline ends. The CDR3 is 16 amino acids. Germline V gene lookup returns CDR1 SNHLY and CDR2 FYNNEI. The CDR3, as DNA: TGTGCCAGCAGTGTTATAAGTGACGGGGCTAACTATGGCTACACCTTC. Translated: CASSVISDGANYGYTF.